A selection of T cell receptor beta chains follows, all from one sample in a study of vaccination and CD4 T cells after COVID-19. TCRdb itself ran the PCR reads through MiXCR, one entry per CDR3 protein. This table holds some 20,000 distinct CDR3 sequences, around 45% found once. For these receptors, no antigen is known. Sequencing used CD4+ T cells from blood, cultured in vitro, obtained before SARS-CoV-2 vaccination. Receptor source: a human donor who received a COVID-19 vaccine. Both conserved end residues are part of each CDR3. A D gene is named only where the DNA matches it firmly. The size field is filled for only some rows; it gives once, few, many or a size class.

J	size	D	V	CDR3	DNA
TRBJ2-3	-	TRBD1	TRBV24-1	CATSDPRGQGTDTQYF	TGTGCCACCAGTGATCCGCGGGGACAGGGAACAGATACGCAGTATTTT
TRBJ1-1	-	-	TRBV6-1	CASLRGTEAFF	TGTGCCAGCTTACGGGGCACTGAAGCTTTCTTT
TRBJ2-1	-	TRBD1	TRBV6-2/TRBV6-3	CASSYSGTGRNEQFF	TGTGCCAGCAGTTACTCAGGGACAGGGAGGAATGAGCAGTTCTTC
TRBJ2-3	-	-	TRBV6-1	CASSRYGGRATDTQYF	TGTGCCAGCAGTCGCTACGGGGGCAGGGCGACAGATACGCAGTATTTT
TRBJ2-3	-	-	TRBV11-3	CASSSGNTQYF	TGTGCCAGCAGCTCAGGAAATACGCAGTATTTT
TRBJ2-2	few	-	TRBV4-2	CASSPLGDTGELFF	TGTGCCAGCAGCCCCTTAGGGGACACCGGGGAGCTGTTTTTT
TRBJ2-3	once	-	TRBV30	CAWSGGDTSTDTQYF	TGTGCCTGGAGCGGCGGGGACACCAGCACAGATACGCAGTATTTT
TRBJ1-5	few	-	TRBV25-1	CASRQGDQPQHF	TGTGCCAGCAGACAGGGAGATCAGCCCCAGCATTTT
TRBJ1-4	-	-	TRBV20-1	CSAPGRDGANEKLFF	TGCAGTGCTCCCGGAAGGGATGGGGCTAATGAAAAACTGTTTTTT
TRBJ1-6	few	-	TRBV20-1	CSAREANLADNSPLHF	TGCAGTGCTAGAGAGGCCAACCTAGCCGATAATTCACCCCTCCACTTT
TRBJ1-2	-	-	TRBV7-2	CASSSNPLGRFGYTF	TGTGCCAGCAGCTCTAACCCCCTAGGACGGTTTGGCTACACCTTC
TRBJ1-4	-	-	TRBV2	CASIGLRVEKLFF	TGTGCCAGCATTGGTTTGAGGGTTGAAAAACTGTTTTTT
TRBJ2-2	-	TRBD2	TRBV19	CASSFRTSGNTGELFF	TGTGCCAGTAGTTTCCGGACTAGCGGCAACACCGGGGAGCTGTTTTTT
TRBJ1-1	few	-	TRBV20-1	CSAEARRGTEAFF	TGCAGTGCAGAAGCTCGGAGGGGGACTGAAGCTTTCTTT
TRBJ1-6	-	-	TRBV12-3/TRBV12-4	CASSPGEVNSPLHF	TGCGCCAGCAGCCCAGGGGAGGTTAATTCACCCCTCCACTTT
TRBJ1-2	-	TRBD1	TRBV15	CVTSRDLMGQNYGYTF	TGTGTCACCAGCAGAGATCTAATGGGACAGAACTATGGCTACACCTTC
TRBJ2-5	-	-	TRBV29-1	CSVGQLGETQYF	TGCAGCGTCGGCCAACTAGGAGAGACCCAGTACTTC
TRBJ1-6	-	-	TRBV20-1	CSASGGSDSPLHF	TGCAGTGCTAGTGGTGGGAGTGATTCACCCCTCCACTTT
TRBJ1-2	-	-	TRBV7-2	CASSLKIGYTF	TGTGCCAGCAGCTTAAAGATCGGCTACACCTTC
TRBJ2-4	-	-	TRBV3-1	CASSRRTRGNIQYF	TGTGCCAGCAGCAGACGGACAAGGGGAAACATTCAGTACTTC
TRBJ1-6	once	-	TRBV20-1	CSARDVRDYVDNSPLHF	TGCAGTGCTAGAGATGTCAGGGATTACGTAGACAATTCACCCCTCCACTTT
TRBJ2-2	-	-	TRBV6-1	CASSEVHKDTGELFF	TGTGCCAGCAGTGAGGTACACAAAGACACCGGGGAGCTGTTTTTT
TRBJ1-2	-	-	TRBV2	CASKESGTTPYGYTF	TGTGCCAGCAAGGAGTCTGGGACAACCCCCTATGGCTACACCTTC
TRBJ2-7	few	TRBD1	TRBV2	CASSLRDRSYEQYF	TGTGCCAGCAGTCTTCGGGACAGGTCCTACGAGCAGTACTTC
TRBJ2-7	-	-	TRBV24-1	CATSETGLRQYF	TGTGCCACCAGTGAAACTGGACTACGGCAGTACTTC
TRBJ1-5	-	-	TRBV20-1	CSASIREGQPQHF	TGCAGTGCTAGCATCAGGGAGGGTCAGCCCCAGCATTTT
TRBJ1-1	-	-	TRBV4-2	CASSQGGVRLMNTEAFF	TGTGCCAGCAGCCAAGGGGGGGTCCGCTTAATGAACACTGAAGCTTTCTTT
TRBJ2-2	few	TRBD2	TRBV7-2	CASSPLGGFTGELFF	TGTGCCAGCAGCCCCCTCGGGGGGTTCACCGGGGAGCTGTTTTTT
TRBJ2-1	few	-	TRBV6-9	CASSSPRLISSYNEQFF	TGTGCCAGCAGTTCCCCCCGACTCATAAGCTCCTACAATGAGCAGTTCTTC
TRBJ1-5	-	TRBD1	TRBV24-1	CATSSGTGNQPQHF	TGTGCCACCAGTTCCGGGACAGGGAATCAGCCCCAGCATTTT
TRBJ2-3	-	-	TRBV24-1	CATKEPSTDTQYF	TGTGCCACCAAGGAACCGAGCACAGATACGCAGTATTTT
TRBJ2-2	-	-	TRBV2	CASSPDTGELFF	TGTGCCAGCAGTCCAGACACCGGGGAGCTGTTTTTT
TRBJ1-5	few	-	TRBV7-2	CASSLVTGWGSNQPQHF	TGTGCCAGCAGCTTAGTGACGGGGTGGGGGAGCAATCAGCCCCAGCATTTT
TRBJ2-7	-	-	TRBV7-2	CASSLMSEQYF	TGTGCCAGCAGCTTAATGAGCGAGCAGTACTTC
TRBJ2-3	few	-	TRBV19	CASSIIGGTDTQYF	TGTGCCAGTAGTATAATAGGGGGCACAGATACGCAGTATTTT
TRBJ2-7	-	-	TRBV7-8	CASSLGGYSYEQYF	TGTGCCAGCAGCTTAGGAGGATACTCCTACGAGCAGTACTTC